These 30 T cell receptor beta chains share one sample of origin, sequenced in a study of T cell responses to AZD1222 COVID-19 vaccine. Sequencing used immunoSEQ multiplex PCR; TCRdb keeps in-frame clones, though not all of them. The table lists 140,000 to 150,000 clones, around 90% of them singletons. The sequencing used peripheral blood, collected 28 days after the second AZD1222 dose. All receptors derive from an adult who received the AZD1222 COVID-19 vaccine.

The chain employs TRBV2 and TRBJ1-5; 10 bases are shared with TRBD1. After removal of 6 bases from V and 6 bases from J, the junction contained 8 bases not matched to a gene. The CDR3 covers 15 residues. CDR1 and CDR2 (germline): SNHLY, FYNNEI. CDR3 DNA: TGTGCCAGCAGCGTTGGACAGGGGGGCTCTCAGCCCCAGCATTTT. Its protein product is CASSVGQGGSQPQHF.

The chain is built from TRBV2 and TRBJ2-2, with D maybe TRBD1 (5 bases). Germline lookup yields CDR1 SNHLY and CDR2 FYNNEI. This CDR3 has 13 residues. Between the trimmed V and J ends, which lost 8 bases and 6 bases, there was a span of 13 bases. The chain's CDR3 is CASSLDSPGELFF. The CDR3, as DNA: TGTGCCAGCTCCTTAGACAGTCCCGGGGAGCTGTTTTTT. Complete variable domain (other parts from reference TRBV2 and TRBJ2-2): EPEVTQTPSHQVTQMGQEVILRCVPISNHLYFYWYRQILGQKVEFLVSFYNNEISEKSEIFDDQFSVERPDGSNFTLKIRSTKLEDSAMYFCASSLDSPGELFFGEGSRLTVL.

This clone has just a few counts. The V gene is TRBV5-6, the J gene TRBJ2-3; 9 nucleotides line up with TRBD1. CDR3 length: 17 amino acids. V lost 5 bases to trimming and J lost 4 bases; unmatched junction nucleotides: 14. The germline CDR1 and CDR2 sequences are SGHDT and YYEEEE. The CDR3 DNA is TGTGCCAGCAGACTGAAGTATTACAGGGGGCGAGCAGATACGCAGTATTTT. This codes for CASRLKYYRGRADTQYF.

The chain combines TRBV10-1 with TRBJ1-5, with D hard to call. Germline assignment: CDR1 WNHNN and CDR2 SYGVQD (reference sequence). Trimming left V 3 bases short and J 4 bases short, with 7 bases between. This CDR3 comprises 13 residues. CDR3 residues: CASSDGRNQPQHF. The CDR3 DNA reads TGCGCCAGCAGTGACGGCAGAAATCAGCCCCAGCATTTT.

The J gene is TRBJ1-5, the V gene TRBV19; D is uncertain. Germline V gives CDR1 LNHDA, CDR2 SQIVND (reference sequence). V gave up 3 bases and J gave up 4 bases, with 7 bases separating them. The CDR3 contains 13 residues. Here the CDR3 reads CASSIGRNQPQHF. The DNA for the CDR3 is TGTGCCAGTAGTATTGGCAGAAATCAGCCCCAGCATTTT.

This chain connects TRBV5-1 to TRBJ2-1, with 10 bases that match TRBD2. V dropped 0 bases and J dropped 6; count of bases not matched to a gene: 6. This CDR3 has 16 residues. Germline CDR1 reads SGHRS; CDR2 reads YFSETQ. The CDR3 loop is CASSLGPSGSFNEQFF. The CDR3 region has the DNA TGCGCCAGCAGCTTGGGACCTAGCGGGAGTTTCAATGAGCAGTTCTTC. The full variable domain, with the rest looked up from reference TRBV5-1 and TRBJ2-1, is KAGVTQTPRYLIKTRGQQVTLSCSPISGHRSVSWYQQTPGQGLQFLFEYFSETQRNKGNFPGRFSGRQFSNSRSEMNVSTLELGDSALYLCASSLGPSGSFNEQFFGPGTRLTVL.

This clone has a handful of counts. The chain employs TRBV7-8 and TRBJ1-5; D is undetermined. The CDR3 sequence is 16 residues long. V was shortened by 5 bases and J by 6 bases, with 20 bases between the two germline ends. Germline values: CDR1 SGHVS, CDR2 FQNEAQ. CDR3 bases: TGTGCCAGCAGCCTGCAAGGTTGGGATCGGAGTCAGCCCCAGCATTTT. Its translation: CASSLQGWDRSQPQHF.

J is TRBJ2-1 and V is TRBV2; 13 bases fit TRBD2. Unmatched junction bases numbered 4, after V lost 1 base and J lost 10 bases. Germline CDR1 reads SNHLY; CDR2 reads FYNNEI. This CDR3 contains 15 residues. CDR3 sequence (DNA): TGTGCCAGCAGTGAAGAGGGACTAGCGGGACACGAGCAGTTCTTC. Translation: CASSEEGLAGHEQFF.

This clone was detected only once. This sequence joins TRBV2 and TRBJ1-3, with 9 bases matching TRBD1. This CDR3 has 14 residues. V dropped 4 bases and J dropped 3; count of bases not matched to a gene: 1. Germline CDR1 reads SNHLY; CDR2 reads FYNNEI. CDR3 in amino acids: CASSGQGVGNTIYF. For the CDR3, the DNA is TGTGCCAGCAGTGGACAGGGGGTTGGAAACACCATATATTTT.

Written as DNA, the CDR3 is TGTGCCAGCAGTTACGGGGGGGACACTGAAGCTTTCTTT. Translation: CASSYGGDTEAFF. V is TRBV6-5 and J is TRBJ1-1; tentative D call: TRBD1 (5 bases). From germline, CDR1 is MNHEY and CDR2 SVGAGI. The CDR3 totals 13 residues. With 2 bases removed from V and 3 bases from J, the gap between germline ends came to 7 bases.

The CDR3 region is CASSLQVRGFSGNTIYF. CDR3 coding DNA: TGTGCCAGCAGCTTACAAGTCCGGGGGTTCTCTGGAAACACCATATATTTT. The chain links TRBV7-8 to TRBJ1-3, with a tentative D call TRBD1 (5 bases). CDR3 length: 17 amino acids. V lost 2 bases, J lost 0 bases, and 14 bases lay in between. Germline-derived CDR1 and CDR2 are SGHVS and FQNEAQ.

The DNA for the CDR3 is TGTGCCAGCACCATCCGTGGGGGTGGAAACACCATATATTTT. Its protein product is CASTIRGGGNTIYF. The chain links TRBV3-1 (or the pseudogene TRBV3-2) to TRBJ1-3; possible D gene TRBD1, 5 bases. CDR1 and CDR2 (germline): LGHDT, YNNKEL (reference sequence). Between the trimmed V and J ends, which lost 7 bases and 3 bases, there was a span of 13 bases. This CDR3 region has 14 residues.

The V and J genes are TRBV5-1 and TRBJ1-2; D possibly corresponds to TRBD1 (6 bases). The ends were cut back, 0 bases at V and 6 bases at J, with 9 bases in the middle. This CDR3 region has 13 residues. Germline V CDR1 and CDR2: SGHRS, YFSETQ. The CDR3 nucleotides read TGCGCCAGCAGCTTGGACAGGGCCCATGGCTACACCTTC. Protein product: CASSLDRAHGYTF.

The chain employs TRBV7-9 and TRBJ2-3; the match to TRBD2 covers 16 bases. The V segment lost 1 base and the J segment 5 bases; nucleotides outside the gene matches: 6. The CDR3 sequence is 18 residues long. Germline loops: CDR1 SEHNR, CDR2 FQNEAQ (reference sequence). This CDR3 is CASSLVGLAGGPGDTQYF. In nucleotides, the CDR3 is TGTGCCAGCAGCTTAGTGGGACTAGCGGGGGGGCCAGGAGATACGCAGTATTTT. Filled out from reference TRBV7-9 and TRBJ2-3, the complete variable domain reads DTGVSQNPRHKITKRGQNVTFRCDPISEHNRLYWYRQTLGQGPEFLTYFQNEAQLEKSRLLSDRFSAERPKGSFSTLEIQRTEQGDSAMYLCASSLVGLAGGPGDTQYFGPGTRLTVL.

The chain employs TRBV19 and TRBJ1-2, with D tentatively TRBD1 (5 bases). CDR1 and CDR2 from the germline V gene are LNHDA and SQIVND (reference sequence). Trimming cost V 8 bases and J 4 bases, with 14 bases left between them. The CDR3 loop spans 13 amino acids. The CDR3 nucleotides read TGTGCCAGTTCCCGGGGCAGGGTCTATGGCTACACCTTC. It yields the protein CASSRGRVYGYTF.

CDR3 coding DNA: TGTGCCAGCAGCTTTCCAGGGGGCGTCCATGTTGACCAAGAGACCCAGTACTTC. As protein: CASSFPGGVHVDQETQYF. This sequence joins TRBV7-9 and TRBJ2-5, with TRBD1 identical over 8 bases. CDR1 is SEHNR, CDR2 FQNEAQ, per germline (reference sequence). There are 18 residues in the CDR3. Germline trimming cut 3 bases from V and 0 bases from J; bases unmatched to any gene: 12.

The chain has TRBV7-8 and TRBJ1-2; D uncertain. V lost 2 bases and J lost 8, with 12 bases in between. Germline values: CDR1 SGHVS, CDR2 FQNEAQ. The CDR3 has 13 amino acids. This CDR3 reads CASSLTRERGYTF. DNA for the CDR3: TGTGCCAGCAGCTTAACGAGAGAACGGGGCTACACCTTC.

In this sample, this clone turned up once. CDR3 sequence (DNA): TGTGCCAGTAGATTCCAGGCGGGGGCCATTGAAGCTTTCTTT. This translates into CASRFQAGAIEAFF. The chain has TRBV19 and TRBJ1-1, with D perhaps matching TRBD1 (6 bases). V gave up 6 bases and J gave up 7 bases, with 18 bases separating them. This CDR3 is 14 amino acids long. Germline V gives CDR1 LNHDA, CDR2 SQIVND (reference sequence). The full variable domain, completed using reference TRBV19 and TRBJ1-1, is DGGITQSPKYLFRKEGQNVTLSCEQNLNHDAMYWYRQDPGQGLRLIYYSQIVNDFQKGDIAEGYSVSREKKESFPLTVTSAQKNPTAFYLCASRFQAGAIEAFFGQGTRLTVV.

V is TRBV19 and J is TRBJ1-4, with TRBD1 identical over 9 bases. Germline-derived CDR1 and CDR2 are LNHDA and SQIVND (reference sequence). The CDR3 has 14 amino acids. Losses at the gene ends were 4 bases for V and 8 bases for J; bases not matched to a gene: 5. The CDR3 bases are TGTGCCAGTAGTAAACAGGGGGCGGGAGAAAAACTGTTTTTT. Translation: CASSKQGAGEKLFF.

V and J are TRBV7-9 and TRBJ1-1, with D hard to call. The CDR3 has 13 amino acids. V lost 5 bases, J lost 5 bases, and 12 bases lay in between. CDR1 is SEHNR, CDR2 FQNEAQ, per germline (reference sequence). The CDR3 DNA is TGTGCCAGCAGCACCACCCGGGGAACTGAAGCTTTCTTT. This gives the protein CASSTTRGTEAFF.

The rearrangement links TRBV12-3 or TRBV12-4 to TRBJ1-2; perhaps TRBD1 as D (5 bases). V lost 3 bases and J lost 4, with 6 bases in between. The CDR3 spans 12 residues. Here the CDR3 reads CASSFGAYGYTF. CDR3 nucleotide sequence: TGTGCCAGCAGTTTTGGGGCCTATGGCTACACCTTC.

The chain uses TRBV7-9 and TRBJ2-7, with 11 nucleotides matching TRBD2. Germline assignment: CDR1 SEHNR and CDR2 FQNEAQ (reference sequence). V lost 4 bases to trimming and J lost 2 bases; unmatched junction nucleotides: 1. This CDR3 spans 14 amino acids. The CDR3 loop reads CASSSGLAAYEQYF. The CDR3 bases are TGTGCCAGCAGCTCGGGACTAGCGGCCTACGAGCAGTACTTC.

The chain recombines TRBV6-1 with TRBJ1-3; TRBD1 might be the D (5 bases). V gave up 1 base and J gave up 5 bases, with 9 bases separating them. The CDR3 covers 14 residues. From germline, CDR1 is MNHNS and CDR2 SASEGT. Written as DNA, the CDR3 is TGTGCCAGCAGTGAAGTCGGGGGGAGAAACACCATATATTTT. It translates to CASSEVGGRNTIYF.

This chain joins TRBV7-9 and TRBJ2-7; 9 nucleotides align to TRBD2. This CDR3 is built from 16 residues. Trimming cost V 2 bases and J 5 bases; bases outside gene matches: 10. The germline V gene encodes CDR1 SEHNR and CDR2 FQNEAQ (reference sequence). This CDR3 is CASSLSLAGSINEQYF. The CDR3 DNA follows: TGTGCCAGCAGCTTATCTCTAGCGGGGTCTATAAACGAGCAGTACTTC.

CDR3 amino acids: CASSFPPPRVNVYEQYF. The CDR3 DNA reads TGTGCCAGCAGTTTCCCTCCTCCCCGGGTAAACGTCTACGAGCAGTACTTC. The chain links TRBV6-9 to TRBJ2-7; the D is unclear. Germline values: CDR1 MNHGY, CDR2 SVAAGI. Trimming left V 4 bases short and J 3 bases short, with 22 bases between. The CDR3 consists of 17 residues.

This chain uses TRBV19 with TRBJ1-1; D is uncertain. The CDR3 loop spans 14 amino acids. Germline V gene lookup returns CDR1 LNHDA and CDR2 SQIVND (reference sequence). V lost 4 bases and J 4 bases, leaving 13 bases between the germline ends. The CDR3 DNA is TGTGCCAGTAGTACCCTCTGGGGAAGCACTGAAGCTTTCTTT. Translation: CASSTLWGSTEAFF.

In this sample, this clone turned up a few times. The V call is TRBV7-9, the J call TRBJ1-5; no definite D call. Germline lookup yields CDR1 SEHNR and CDR2 FQNEAQ (reference sequence). The CDR3 is made up of 14 amino acids. The V end lost 2 bases, the J end lost 6 bases, and 11 bases lay between the germline ends. CDR3 loop: CASSLNTGPQPQHF. The CDR3, as DNA: TGTGCCAGCAGCTTAAATACGGGCCCTCAGCCCCAGCATTTT.

This sequence joins TRBV5-4 and TRBJ2-1; D is uncertain. This CDR3 is built from 17 residues. V shed 1 base and J shed 4 bases, with 18 bases lying between them. The germline V gene has CDR1 SGHNT and CDR2 YYREEE (reference sequence). The chain's CDR3 is CASSLFVAIEIYNEQFF. CDR3 nucleotides: TGTGCCAGCAGCTTGTTTGTAGCAATAGAAATTTACAATGAGCAGTTCTTC. Together with reference TRBV5-4 and TRBJ2-1, the CDR3 gives the full variable domain: ETGVTQSPTHLIKTRGQQVTLRCSSQSGHNTVSWYQQALGQGPQFIFQYYREEENGRGNFPPRFSGLQFPNYSSELNVNALELDDSALYLCASSLFVAIEIYNEQFFGPGTRLTVL.

V usage is TRBV2 and J usage is TRBJ1-1; D unresolved. Deletions cut 6 bases from V and 5 bases from J, with 7 bases between. Germline V lookup: CDR1 SNHLY, CDR2 FYNNEI. The CDR3 totals 11 residues. CDR3 amino acids: CASSRKTEAFF. DNA for the CDR3: TGTGCCAGCAGCCGGAAGACTGAAGCTTTCTTT.

This rearrangement joins TRBV5-4 to TRBJ2-7; 12 bases map to TRBD2. Germline trimming cut 1 base from V and 3 bases from J; bases unmatched to any gene: 11. Germline loops: CDR1 SGHNT, CDR2 YYREEE (reference sequence). The CDR3 loop spans 18 amino acids. DNA for the CDR3: TGTGCCAGCAGCTTGATCTCTAGCGGGGGGGCCGATCTCTACGAGCAGTACTTC. Amino acid sequence: CASSLISSGGADLYEQYF.